The following is a TCR beta chain sequence with its context. The antigen is not known. Sequence at one end of the junction differs from germline and may be a read error. The study ran its PCR with 60 Vbeta and 13 Jbeta primers. Using immunoSEQ multiplex PCR, the repertoire was profiled, and TCRdb retains in-frame clones only, with some absent. Here the sample spans 72,000 or so clones, less than 80% being singletons. These data originate in a study of cytomegalovirus exposure and HLA in healthy donors. Study-level points and caveats: A later analysis linked a missense DCLRE1C variant to TCR beta V- and J-gene trimming.

Sequences were obtained from PBMCs. This TCR derives from a woman in her forties or fifties in good health and CMV-seronegative.

The chain's CDR3 is CATSEGQGGGYGYTF. The CDR3 coding sequence is TGTGCCACCAGTGAAGGACAGGGGGGGGGCTATGGCTACACCTTC. This chain uses TRBV10-3 with TRBJ1-2; 10 bases agree with TRBD1. The CDR3 covers 15 residues. The germline V gene encodes CDR1 ENHRY and CDR2 SYGVKD.